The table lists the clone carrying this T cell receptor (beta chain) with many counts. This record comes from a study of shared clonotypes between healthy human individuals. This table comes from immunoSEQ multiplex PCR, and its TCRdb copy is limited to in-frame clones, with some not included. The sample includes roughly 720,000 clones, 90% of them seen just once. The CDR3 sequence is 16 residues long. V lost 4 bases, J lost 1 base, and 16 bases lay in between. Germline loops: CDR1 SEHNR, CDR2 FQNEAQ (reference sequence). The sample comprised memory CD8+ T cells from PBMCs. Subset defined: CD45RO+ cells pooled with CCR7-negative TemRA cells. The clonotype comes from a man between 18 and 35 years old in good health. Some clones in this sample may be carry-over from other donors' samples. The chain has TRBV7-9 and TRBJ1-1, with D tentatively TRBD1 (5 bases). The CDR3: CASSSPNDSGNTEAFF. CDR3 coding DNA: TGTGCCAGCAGCTCGCCTAACGACAGCGGGAACACTGAAGCTTTCTTT.